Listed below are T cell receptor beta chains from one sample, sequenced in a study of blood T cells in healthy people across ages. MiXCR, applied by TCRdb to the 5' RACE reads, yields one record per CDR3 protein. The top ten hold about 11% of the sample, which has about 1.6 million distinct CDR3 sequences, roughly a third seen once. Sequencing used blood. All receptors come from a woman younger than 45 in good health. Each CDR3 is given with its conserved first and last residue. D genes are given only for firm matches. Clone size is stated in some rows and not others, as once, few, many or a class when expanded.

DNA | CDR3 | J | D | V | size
TGTGCCACCTTGGCGCAGGATAGCAATCAGCCCCAGCATTTT | CATLAQDSNQPQHF | TRBJ1-5 | NA | TRBV6-6 | few
TGCGCCAGCAGCCAAGTCTATCCAGGGGGCGGGGAGCGGTACTTC | CASSQVYPGGGERYF | TRBJ2-5 | TRBD1 | TRBV4-1 | NA
TGTGCCAGCAGCTTCGGCAGCCAGCCCTACGAGCAGTACTTC | CASSFGSQPYEQYF | TRBJ2-7 | NA | TRBV11-2 | NA
TGTGCCAGCAGGTTCGGCGGGGTGAGCACAGATACGCAGTATTTT | CASRFGGVSTDTQYF | TRBJ2-3 | NA | TRBV12-3/TRBV12-4 | NA
TGTGCCAGCAGTGATGGTTTGTCTAACCGACCCTACGAGCAGTACTTC | CASSDGLSNRPYEQYF | TRBJ2-7 | NA | TRBV6-1 | NA
TGTGCCAGCAGCCAAATTGAGGAGCGGGCCTACAATGAGCAGTTCTTC | CASSQIEERAYNEQFF | TRBJ2-1 | NA | TRBV4-2 | NA
TGTGCCAGCAGTGAAGGGGGGTGGGAGCAGTACTTC | CASSEGGWEQYF | TRBJ2-7 | NA | TRBV6-1 | few
TGTGCCAGCAGCCAATCTGGACAGTTCGGCGAGCAGTACTTC | CASSQSGQFGEQYF | TRBJ2-7 | NA | TRBV14 | few
TGTGCCAGCAGCCCTTCAGTAATGAGGGGTAGTAATGAGCAGTTCTTC | CASSPSVMRGSNEQFF | TRBJ2-1 | NA | TRBV7-3 | few
TGTGCCAGCAGCCGGGACTCCGCTTTAGCTACGCAGTATTTT | CASSRDSALATQYF | TRBJ2-3 | NA | TRBV28 | once
TGTGCCAGCAGCTGGGACAGGGTGATCTATGGCTACACCTTC | CASSWDRVIYGYTF | TRBJ1-2 | TRBD1 | TRBV11-2 | few
TGCAGCGCCACTACCGGGACTAGCAGAAATGAGCAGTTCTTC | CSATTGTSRNEQFF | TRBJ2-1 | TRBD2 | TRBV29-1 | NA
TGCGCCAGCAGGGTCCCGCTACAGGGGGGCGGGAATGAGCAGTTCTTC | CASRVPLQGGGNEQFF | TRBJ2-1 | TRBD1 | TRBV5-1 | NA
TGTGCCAGCAGCGCTGGGGGGGAGCCCTACGAGCAGTACTTC | CASSAGGEPYEQYF | TRBJ2-7 | TRBD2 | TRBV9 | NA
TGCGCCAGCAGTGACAACATGGTTGAAGCTTTCTTT | CASSDNMVEAFF | TRBJ1-1 | NA | TRBV10-2 | NA
TGCAGTGCCACAGCGGACTATGGACTACCCGGGGAGTCCCAGTTCTTC | CSATADYGLPGESQFF | TRBJ2-1 | NA | TRBV20-1 | NA
TGCAGTGCTAGAGATTTGAGGGGGGCGACCTCCCCAGATACGCAGTATTTT | CSARDLRGATSPDTQYF | TRBJ2-3 | NA | TRBV20-1 | few
TGCGCCAGCAGCTTGCCTCTACCGGCAGGGGACACTGAAGCTTTCTTT | CASSLPLPAGDTEAFF | TRBJ1-1 | NA | TRBV5-1 | NA
TGTGCCAGCAGTTACGCGGGACACTACCCTGGGGCCAACGTCCTGACTTTC | CASSYAGHYPGANVLTF | TRBJ2-6 | NA | TRBV6-6 | few
TGTGCCAGCAGCCATCGGACGGGAATGAACACTGAAGCTTTCTTT | CASSHRTGMNTEAFF | TRBJ1-1 | NA | TRBV3-1 | NA
TGTGCCAGCAGCTTAATGATCGGCTACGAGCAGTACTTC | CASSLMIGYEQYF | TRBJ2-7 | NA | TRBV7-2 | NA
TGTGCCACCAGCAGATGGGCAGGAGCCTCCTACGAGCAGTACTTC | CATSRWAGASYEQYF | TRBJ2-7 | NA | TRBV15 | few
TGTGCCAGCAGTTTTAGGGGTCTCGGTACGCAGTATTTT | CASSFRGLGTQYF | TRBJ2-3 | NA | TRBV28 | few
TGTGCCAGCAGTTACCTATACTCTGGGGCCAACGTCCTGACTTTC | CASSYLYSGANVLTF | TRBJ2-6 | NA | TRBV6-2/TRBV6-3 | few
TGTGCCAGCAGTGACTCAGGGGACAGGGCCATCTACACCGGGGAGCTGTTTTTT | CASSDSGDRAIYTGELFF | TRBJ2-2 | TRBD1 | TRBV6-4 | NA
TGTGCCAGCAGCTTAGTCCGTGTCAGGGTAACAGATACGCAGTATTTT | CASSLVRVRVTDTQYF | TRBJ2-3 | NA | TRBV7-2 | few
TGTGCCAGCAGCCAAGAAACCGGGAAGGATGGCTACACCTTC | CASSQETGKDGYTF | TRBJ1-2 | NA | TRBV4-2 | many
TGCGCCAGCAGGAGGACTAGCGCCCCTGGGGGTACAGATACGCAGTATTTT | CASRRTSAPGGTDTQYF | TRBJ2-3 | TRBD2 | TRBV5-1 | many
TGTGCCAGCAGTACAAAACAGGGGGAGTATCAGCCCCAGCATTTT | CASSTKQGEYQPQHF | TRBJ1-5 | TRBD1 | TRBV27 | few
TGTGCCAGCAGCTTAGTTGGGTCGAACCATGGCTACACCTTC | CASSLVGSNHGYTF | TRBJ1-2 | NA | TRBV11-2 | NA
TGTGCCAGCAGCCCCCTGGACAGGACTAAGGATACGCAGTATTTT | CASSPLDRTKDTQYF | TRBJ2-3 | NA | TRBV9 | few
TGCAGCGCCTCGGGCTGGAGAGACAATGAGCAGTTCTTC | CSASGWRDNEQFF | TRBJ2-1 | NA | TRBV29-1 | many
TGCAGCGTTGACCAAACCTACAATGAGCAGTTCTTC | CSVDQTYNEQFF | TRBJ2-1 | NA | TRBV29-1 | few
TGTGCCAGCAGGGGGACAGAGGACGAGCAGTACTTC | CASRGTEDEQYF | TRBJ2-7 | TRBD1 | TRBV5-5 | NA
TGTGCCAGCAGCTTTGAGGGGTACGAGCAGTACTTC | CASSFEGYEQYF | TRBJ2-7 | NA | TRBV5-1 | few
TGCGCCAGCAGCGAGAACTACCGTTGGGAGACCCAGTACTTC | CASSENYRWETQYF | TRBJ2-5 | NA | TRBV10-2 | many
TGTGCCAGCAGCCCGTCGGGACAGTTGGGAGATGAGCAGTTCTTC | CASSPSGQLGDEQFF | TRBJ2-1 | TRBD1 | TRBV7-9 | NA
TGTGCCAGCAGTGGGACAGCGGTGGAGACCCAGTACTTC | CASSGTAVETQYF | TRBJ2-5 | TRBD1 | TRBV27 | NA
TGTGCCAGCAGCTTAGTGGGCGAGTGGTACGAGCAGTACTTC | CASSLVGEWYEQYF | TRBJ2-7 | NA | TRBV7-2 | many
TGCAGCGTTGCTACCGGGACGACGAACACTGAAGCTTTCTTT | CSVATGTTNTEAFF | TRBJ1-1 | NA | TRBV29-1 | NA
TGTGCCTGGAGTGTAAGCAGGCCCTACGAGCAGTACTTC | CAWSVSRPYEQYF | TRBJ2-7 | NA | TRBV30 | NA
TGTGCCATCAGTGACCCCGCGACAGGTAATAGCAATCAGCCCCAGCATTTT | CAISDPATGNSNQPQHF | TRBJ1-5 | NA | TRBV10-3 | few
TGCAGTGCTATTGAACCGGGGCAAACAGATACGCAGTATTTT | CSAIEPGQTDTQYF | TRBJ2-3 | NA | TRBV20-1 | few
TGTGCCAGCAGTCAGGCGGGGTCATGGGGCAATGAGCAGTTCTTC | CASSQAGSWGNEQFF | TRBJ2-1 | NA | TRBV27 | NA